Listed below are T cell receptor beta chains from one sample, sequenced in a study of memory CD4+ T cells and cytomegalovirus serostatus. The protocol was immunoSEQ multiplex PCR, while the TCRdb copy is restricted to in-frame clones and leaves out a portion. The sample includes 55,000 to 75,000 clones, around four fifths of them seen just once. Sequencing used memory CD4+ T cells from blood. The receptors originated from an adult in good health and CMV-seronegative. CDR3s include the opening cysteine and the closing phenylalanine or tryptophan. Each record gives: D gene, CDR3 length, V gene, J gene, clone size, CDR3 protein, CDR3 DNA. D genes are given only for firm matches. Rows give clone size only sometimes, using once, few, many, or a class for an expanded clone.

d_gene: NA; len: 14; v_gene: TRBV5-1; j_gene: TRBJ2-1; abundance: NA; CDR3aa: CASSLGQSYNEQFF; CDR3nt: TGCGCCAGCAGCTTGGGACAGAGTTACAATGAGCAGTTCTTC
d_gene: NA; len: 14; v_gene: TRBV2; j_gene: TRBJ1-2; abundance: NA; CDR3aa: CASSERNSNYGYTF; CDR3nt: TGTGCCAGCAGTGAAAGGAACAGTAACTATGGCTACACCTTC
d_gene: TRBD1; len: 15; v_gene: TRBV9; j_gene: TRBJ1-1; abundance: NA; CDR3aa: CASSQGALRNTEAFF; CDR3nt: TGTGCCAGCAGTCAGGGGGCCCTTAGGAACACTGAAGCTTTCTTT
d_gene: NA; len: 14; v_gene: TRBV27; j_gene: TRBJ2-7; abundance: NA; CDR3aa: CASSERGGTYEQYF; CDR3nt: TGTGCCAGCAGTGAACGGGGTGGGACCTACGAGCAGTACTTC
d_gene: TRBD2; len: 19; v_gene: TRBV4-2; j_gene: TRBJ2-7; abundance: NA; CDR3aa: CASSGRGEGRAGGVGEQYF; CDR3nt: TGTGCCAGCAGCGGACGGGGGGAGGGTAGGGCGGGAGGTGTCGGCGAGCAGTACTTC
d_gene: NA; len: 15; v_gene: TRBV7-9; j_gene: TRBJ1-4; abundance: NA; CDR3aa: CASSQGATSNEKLFF; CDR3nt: TGTGCCAGCAGCCAAGGGGCAACTAGTAATGAAAAACTGTTTTTT
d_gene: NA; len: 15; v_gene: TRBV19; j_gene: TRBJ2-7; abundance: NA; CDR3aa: CASSIGQGQPYEQYF; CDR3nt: TGTGCCAGTAGTATAGGGCAGGGCCAACCCTACGAGCAGTACTTC
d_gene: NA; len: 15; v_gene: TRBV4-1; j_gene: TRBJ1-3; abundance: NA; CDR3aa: CASSPGHTSGNTIYF; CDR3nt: TGCGCCAGCAGTCCGGGCCACACGTCTGGAAACACCATATATTTT
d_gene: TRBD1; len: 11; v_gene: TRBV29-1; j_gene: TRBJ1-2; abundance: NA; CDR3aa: CSGGTGEGYTF; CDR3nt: TGCAGCGGTGGGACAGGGGAAGGCTACACCTTC
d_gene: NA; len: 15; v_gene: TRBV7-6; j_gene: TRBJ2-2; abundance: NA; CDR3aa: CASSQALGGTGELFF; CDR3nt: TGTGCCAGCAGCCAAGCCTTGGGAGGAACCGGGGAGCTGTTTTTT
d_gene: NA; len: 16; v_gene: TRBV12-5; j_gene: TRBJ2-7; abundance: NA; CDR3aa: CASGLVLTDGTYEQYF; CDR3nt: TGTGCTAGTGGTTTGGTACTAACCGACGGTACCTACGAGCAGTACTTC
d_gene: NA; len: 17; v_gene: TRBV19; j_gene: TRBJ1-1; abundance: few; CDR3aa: CATKVLFPRASNTEAFF; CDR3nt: TGTGCCACCAAGGTCCTCTTCCCCCGGGCCTCGAACACTGAAGCTTTCTTT
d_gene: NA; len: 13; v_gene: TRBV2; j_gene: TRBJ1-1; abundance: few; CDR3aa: CASIRGGNTEAFF; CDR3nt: TGTGCCAGCATCCGGGGAGGGAACACTGAAGCTTTCTTT
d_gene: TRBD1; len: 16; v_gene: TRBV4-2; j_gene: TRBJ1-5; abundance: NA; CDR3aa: CASSQADRGGNQPQHF; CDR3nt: TGTGCCAGCAGCCAAGCTGACAGGGGTGGCAATCAGCCCCAGCATTTT
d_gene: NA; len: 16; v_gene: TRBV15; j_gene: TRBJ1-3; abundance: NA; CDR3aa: CATSRELPRAGNTIYF; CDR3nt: TGTGCCACCAGCAGAGAGTTACCCAGGGCTGGAAACACCATATATTTT
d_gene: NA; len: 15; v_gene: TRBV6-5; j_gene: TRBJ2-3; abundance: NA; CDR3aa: CASSYRGGSVDTQYF; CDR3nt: TGTGCCAGCAGTTACAGGGGGGGGTCGGTAGATACGCAGTATTTT
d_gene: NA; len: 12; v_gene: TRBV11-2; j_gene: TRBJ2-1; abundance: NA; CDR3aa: CASSLGAFEQFF; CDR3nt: TGTGCCAGCAGCTTAGGAGCATTTGAGCAGTTCTTC
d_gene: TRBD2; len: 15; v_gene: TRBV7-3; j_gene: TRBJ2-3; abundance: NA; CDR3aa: CASSISGSLTDTQYF; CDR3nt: TGTGCCAGCAGCATTAGCGGGAGCCTCACAGATACGCAGTATTTT
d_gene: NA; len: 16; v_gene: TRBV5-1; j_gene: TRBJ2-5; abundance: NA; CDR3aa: CASSLSPRGTQETQYF; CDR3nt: TGCGCCAGCAGCTTGTCCCCCCGAGGGACCCAAGAGACCCAGTACTTC
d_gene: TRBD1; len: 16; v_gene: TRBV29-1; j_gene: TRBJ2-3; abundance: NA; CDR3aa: CSVGTPGQGITDTQYF; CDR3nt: TGCAGCGTTGGGACCCCGGGACAGGGGATCACAGATACGCAGTATTTT
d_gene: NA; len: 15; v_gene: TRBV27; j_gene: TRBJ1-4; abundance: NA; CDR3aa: CASAEDGGPEEKLFF; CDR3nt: TGTGCCAGCGCCGAAGATGGGGGTCCGGAGGAAAAACTGTTTTTT
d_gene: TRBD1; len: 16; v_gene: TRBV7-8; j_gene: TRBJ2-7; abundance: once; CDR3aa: CASSYPRGQGVLEQYF; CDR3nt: TGTGCCAGCAGCTACCCTCGGGGACAGGGAGTCCTCGAGCAGTACTTC
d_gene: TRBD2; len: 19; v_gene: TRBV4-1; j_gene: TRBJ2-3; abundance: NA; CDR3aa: CASSQDLIRTSGRDDTQYF; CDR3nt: TGCGCCAGCAGCCAAGATTTGATTCGGACTAGCGGGAGGGACGATACGCAGTATTTT
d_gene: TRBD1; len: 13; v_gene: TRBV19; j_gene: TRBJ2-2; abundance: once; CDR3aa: CASSARRQGEVFF; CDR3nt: TGTGCCAGTAGCGCGAGGAGACAGGGGGAGGTGTTTTTT
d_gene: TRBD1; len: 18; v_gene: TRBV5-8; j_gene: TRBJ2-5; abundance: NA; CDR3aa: CASSLSLFDRGRGETQYF; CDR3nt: TGTGCCAGCAGCTTGTCTTTGTTCGACAGGGGAAGGGGAGAGACCCAGTACTTC
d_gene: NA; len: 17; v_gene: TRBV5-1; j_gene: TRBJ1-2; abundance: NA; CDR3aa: CASSWGQGLVLEDGYTF; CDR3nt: TGCGCCAGCAGCTGGGGGCAGGGGTTGGTTCTAGAGGATGGCTACACCTTC
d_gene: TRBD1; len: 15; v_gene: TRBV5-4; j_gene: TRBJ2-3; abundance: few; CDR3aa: CASSEQGARGDTQYF; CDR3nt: TGTGCCAGCAGCGAACAGGGGGCGCGAGGAGATACGCAGTATTTT
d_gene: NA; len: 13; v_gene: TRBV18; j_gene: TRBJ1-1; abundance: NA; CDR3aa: CASSQLKDTEAFF; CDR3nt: TGTGCCAGCTCACAGTTGAAGGACACTGAAGCTTTCTTT
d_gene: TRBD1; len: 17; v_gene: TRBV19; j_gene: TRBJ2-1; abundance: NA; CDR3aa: CASSSFYPGTGDNEQFF; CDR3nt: TGTGCCAGTAGTTCATTCTATCCCGGGACAGGGGACAATGAGCAGTTCTTC
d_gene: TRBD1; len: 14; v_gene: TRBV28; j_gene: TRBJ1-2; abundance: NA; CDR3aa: CASTTTDRMSGYTF; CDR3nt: TGTGCCAGTACTACCACGGACAGGATGAGCGGCTACACCTTC
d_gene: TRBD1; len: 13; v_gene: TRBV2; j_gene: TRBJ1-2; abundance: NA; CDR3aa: CASRTGGQYGYTF; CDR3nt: TGTGCCAGCAGGACAGGGGGCCAGTATGGCTACACCTTC
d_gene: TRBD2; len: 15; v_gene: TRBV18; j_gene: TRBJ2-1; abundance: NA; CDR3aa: CASSPIPSGIGEQFF; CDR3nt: TGTGCCAGCTCACCCATCCCTAGCGGGATTGGTGAGCAGTTCTTC
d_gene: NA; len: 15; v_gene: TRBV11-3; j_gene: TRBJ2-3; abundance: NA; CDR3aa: CASSPGSGSSDTQYF; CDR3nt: TGTGCCAGCAGCCCCGGGAGTGGAAGTTCAGATACGCAGTATTTT
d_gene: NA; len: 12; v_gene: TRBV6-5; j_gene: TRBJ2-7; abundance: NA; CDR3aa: CASRSSVYEQYF; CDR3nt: TGTGCCAGCAGATCCTCGGTCTACGAGCAGTACTTC
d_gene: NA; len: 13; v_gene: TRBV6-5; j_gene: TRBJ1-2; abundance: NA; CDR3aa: CASTFGPEDGYTF; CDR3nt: TGTGCCAGCACCTTCGGCCCGGAGGATGGCTACACCTTC
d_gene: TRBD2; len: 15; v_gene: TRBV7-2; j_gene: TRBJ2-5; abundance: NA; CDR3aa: CASSLASGRKETQYF; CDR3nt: TGTGCCAGCAGCTTAGCTAGCGGGAGAAAAGAGACCCAGTACTTC
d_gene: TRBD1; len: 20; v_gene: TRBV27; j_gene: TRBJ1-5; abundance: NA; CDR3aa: CASSLMPPGQGAPYNQPQHF; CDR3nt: TGTGCCAGCAGTCTTATGCCGCCGGGACAGGGGGCTCCCTACAATCAGCCCCAGCATTTT
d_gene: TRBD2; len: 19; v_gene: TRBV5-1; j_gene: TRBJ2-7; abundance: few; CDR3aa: CASSRQGQGWGLADYEQYF; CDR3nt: TGCGCCAGCAGCCGCCAAGGTCAAGGGTGGGGACTAGCGGACTACGAGCAGTACTTC
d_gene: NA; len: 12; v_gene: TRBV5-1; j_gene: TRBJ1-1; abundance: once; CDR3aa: CASSLEGREAFF; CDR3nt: TGCGCCAGCAGCTTGGAGGGCAGAGAAGCTTTCTTT
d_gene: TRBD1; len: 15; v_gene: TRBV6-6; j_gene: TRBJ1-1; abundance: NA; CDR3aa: CASSYLGQGNTEAFF; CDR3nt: TGTGCCAGCAGTTACCTGGGACAGGGGAACACTGAAGCTTTCTTT
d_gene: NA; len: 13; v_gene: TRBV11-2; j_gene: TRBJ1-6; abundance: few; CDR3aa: CASSLGPYSPLHF; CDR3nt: TGTGCCAGCAGCTTAGGGCCTTATTCACCCCTCCACTTT
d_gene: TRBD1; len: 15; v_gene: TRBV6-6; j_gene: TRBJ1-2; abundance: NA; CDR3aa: CASSYYRDSNYGYTF; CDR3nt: TGTGCCAGCAGTTACTACAGGGACAGCAACTATGGCTACACCTTC
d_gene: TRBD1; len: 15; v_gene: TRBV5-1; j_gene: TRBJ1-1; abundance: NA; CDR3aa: CASSPGQGRVTEAFF; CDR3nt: TGCGCCAGCAGCCCGGGACAGGGCCGAGTCACTGAAGCTTTCTTT
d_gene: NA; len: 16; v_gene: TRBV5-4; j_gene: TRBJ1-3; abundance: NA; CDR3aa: CASSRDSHPSGNTIYF; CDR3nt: TGTGCCAGCAGCCGGGACTCACACCCCTCTGGAAACACCATATATTTT
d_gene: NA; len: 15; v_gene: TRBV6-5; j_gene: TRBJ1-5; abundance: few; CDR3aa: CASSDRFYSNQPQHF; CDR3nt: TGTGCCAGCAGCGACAGGTTTTACAGCAATCAGCCCCAGCATTTT
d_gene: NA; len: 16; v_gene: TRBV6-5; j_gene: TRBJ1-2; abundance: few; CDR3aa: CASSYTVGAGDYGYTF; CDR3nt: TGTGCCAGCAGTTACACCGTAGGGGCAGGAGACTATGGCTACACCTTC
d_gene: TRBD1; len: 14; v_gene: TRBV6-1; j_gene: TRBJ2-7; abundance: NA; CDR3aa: CASSHRDRVREQYF; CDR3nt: TGTGCCAGCAGTCACCGGGACAGGGTGCGGGAGCAGTACTTC